The 3 T cell receptor beta chains below come from one sample, sequenced in a study of shared clonotypes between healthy human individuals. Measured with immunoSEQ multiplex PCR; TCRdb has only the in-frame clones, and not every one. The sample has about 580,000 clones, roughly 98% seen once; the top ten hold 0.25% to 0.35%. Positively selected for CCR7, the CD45RO-negative cells used as naive CD8 cells excluded terminally differentiated effector memory CD45RA+ cells. The source material was naive CD8+ T cells sorted from blood. Every receptor here comes from a man between 25 and 39 years old in good health.

This chain links TRBV28 with TRBJ2-5; maybe TRBD1 (6 bases). CDR1 MDHEN and CDR2 SYDVKM come from the germline V gene. The CDR3 runs to 11 residues. Written as DNA, the CDR3 is TGTGACCGGGACATTGGGGAGACCCAGTACTTC. It encodes CDRDIGETQYF.

The chain employs TRBV29-1 and TRBJ2-6, with unresolved D. V dropped 7 bases and J dropped 0 bases, with 7 bases sitting between them. The CDR3 has 13 residues. Germline loops: CDR1 SQVTM, CDR2 ANQGSEA. The DNA of the CDR3 is TGCAGCGGCGGTGACTCTGGGGCCAACGTCCTGACTTTC. Its protein is CSGGDSGANVLTF.

The chain uses TRBV27 and TRBJ2-5; D is tentatively TRBD1 or TRBD2 (5 bases each). The germline V gene encodes CDR1 MNHEY and CDR2 SMNVEV (reference sequence). This CDR3 has 14 residues. Trimming removed 3 bases at V and 1 base at J, with 9 bases between. Written as DNA, the CDR3 is TGTGCCAGCAGTTTGGGGGAGTTCCAAGAGACCCAGTACTTC. Amino acid sequence: CASSLGEFQETQYF.